This TCR beta chain is from a study of OX40 agonist ivuxolimab in advanced cancers. About the research overall: Patients' therapy was ivuxolimab, an antibody that acts as an agonist of OX40 (CD134). Earlier treatment with anti-PD-1, anti-PD-L1 or anti-CTLA-4 was permitted, and 30% to 40% had received some.

CDR1 KGHSH and CDR2 LQKENI come from the germline V gene. V gave up 5 bases and J gave up 5 bases; unmatched junction bases: 7. The CDR3 extends over 14 amino acids. TCRdb keeps only in-frame clones here, not all; method: immunoSEQ multiplex PCR. The table lists approximately 87,000 clones, about 90% of them singletons, with about 0.81% in the top ten. Systemic immunosuppression or a history of autoimmune disease excluded patients. Specimen: CD4+ or CD8+ T cells sorted from blood, collected in a trial of the OX40 agonist ivuxolimab. This clonotype originated in an adult with an advanced solid tumor such as melanoma, head and neck, liver or kidney cancer. This sequence joins TRBV18 and TRBJ1-1; 8 bases fit TRBD1. For the CDR3, the DNA is TGTGCCAGCTCAGACAGGGGACGGGGAACTGAAGCTTTCTTT. Protein: CASSDRGRGTEAFF. The full variable domain, completed using reference TRBV18 and TRBJ1-1, is NAGVMQNPRHLVRRRGQEARLRCSPMKGHSHVYWYRQLPEEGLKFMVYLQKENIIDESGMPKERFSAEFPKEGPSILRIQQVVRGDSAAYFCASSDRGRGTEAFFGQGTRLTVV.